The 30 T cell receptor beta chains presented below share a single source sample, sequenced in a study of blood T cell repertoires in COVID-19. The table came from immunoSEQ multiplex PCR; TCRdb's copy has only in-frame clones and leaves some out. The sample has 380,000 or so clones; about 80% are singletons. The sequenced sample was peripheral blood. These receptors originate from a human donor with acute or convalescent COVID-19. The donor label of this sample is uncertain.

The CDR3 nucleotides are TGCAGCGTTCCCGTCGGGAGGATGGTACAAGAGACCCAGTACTTC. Its translation is CSVPVGRMVQETQYF. V gene TRBV29-1 combines with J gene TRBJ2-5; 7 bases align to TRBD2. The V gene end was trimmed by 5 bases and the J gene end by 2 bases; junction bases not matched to a gene: 11. Per the germline V gene, CDR1 is SQVTM and CDR2 is ANQGSEA. This CDR3 spans 15 amino acids.

The V call is TRBV19, the J call TRBJ1-5, with TRBD1 identical over 8 bases. After removal of 3 bases from V and 3 bases from J, the junction contained 4 bases not matched to a gene. CDR3 length equals 15 residues. In germline, CDR1 is LNHDA, CDR2 SQIVND (reference sequence). The CDR3 loop reads CASSIGQGPNQPQHF. The CDR3 DNA reads TGTGCCAGTAGTATTGGACAGGGACCCAATCAGCCCCAGCATTTT.

The chain uses TRBV5-4 and TRBJ2-3; D gene ambiguous. CDR1 and CDR2 from the germline V gene are SGHNT and YYREEE (reference sequence). The CDR3 length is 13 residues. The V end was cut by 0 bases, the J end by 2 bases, with 4 bases between. CDR3 bases: TGTGCCAGCAGCTTGGGACTCACAGATACGCAGTATTTT. Its protein product is CASSLGLTDTQYF.

The V call is TRBV11-3, the J call TRBJ2-7, with 7 bases matching TRBD1. Germline CDR1 SGHNT, CDR2 YENEEA. There are 13 residues in the CDR3. V lost 3 bases and J lost 6; bases outside the gene matches: 5. The CDR3 region has the DNA TGTGCCAGCAGCTTCACAGGGGTTAGCGAGCAGTACTTC. This sequence encodes CASSFTGVSEQYF.

The chain joins TRBV6-2 or TRBV6-3 to TRBJ2-7; 9 positions agree with TRBD2. Germline V lookup: CDR1 MNHEY, CDR2 SVGEGT. The CDR3 runs to 16 residues. The trim removed 2 bases at V and 4 bases at J, leaving 9 bases unmatched. The CDR3, as DNA: TGTGCCAGCAGTTACCCGTTAGCGGGGGCCGTTTACGAGCAGTACTTC. This translates into CASSYPLAGAVYEQYF.

The CDR3 region has the DNA TGTGCCAGTAGTAGGGGGGGCCACTATGGCTACACCTTC. This sequence encodes CASSRGGHYGYTF. The chain links TRBV19 to TRBJ1-2, with D tentatively TRBD1 (6 bases). The CDR3 consists of 13 residues. The ends were cut back, 4 bases at V and 3 bases at J, with 9 bases in the middle. Germline-derived CDR1 and CDR2 are LNHDA and SQIVND (reference sequence).

The CDR3 sequence is CASSLATGVYEQYF. The CDR3 nucleotides are TGCGCCAGCAGCTTGGCGACAGGGGTCTACGAGCAGTACTTC. The chain recombines TRBV5-1 with TRBJ2-7; TRBD1 aligns across 8 bases. Losses at the gene ends were 0 bases for V and 3 bases for J; bases not matched to a gene: 2. The CDR3 spans 14 residues. From germline, CDR1 is SGHRS and CDR2 YFSETQ.

The chain is built from TRBV7-6 and TRBJ1-1; D perhaps matches TRBD1 (5 bases). The germline CDR1 and CDR2 sequences are SGHVS and FNYEAQ. Deletions cut 0 bases from V and 3 bases from J, with 11 bases between. CDR3 length: 15 amino acids. DNA of the CDR3: TGTGCCAGCAGCTTAGCTGGGGCGGGGCACACTGAAGCTTTCTTT. As protein: CASSLAGAGHTEAFF.

V gene TRBV28 combines with J gene TRBJ1-1; no firm D call. The CDR3 length is 14 residues. Trimming left V 6 bases short and J 5 bases short, with 16 bases between. Germline loops: CDR1 MDHEN, CDR2 SYDVKM. Here the CDR3 reads CASREGRGWTEAFF. Here the CDR3 DNA reads TGTGCCAGCAGGGAAGGGCGGGGTTGGACTGAAGCTTTCTTT.

The chain combines TRBV27 with TRBJ2-1; 10 nucleotides agree with TRBD2. J was trimmed by 2 bases and V by 5 bases; bases with no gene match: 6. Per the germline V gene, CDR1 is MNHEY and CDR2 is SMNVEV (reference sequence). This CDR3 comprises 16 residues. The CDR3 nucleotides are TGTGCCAGCAGTACCAGCGGGAGGGGGACCTACAATGAGCAGTTCTTC. Translated: CASSTSGRGTYNEQFF.

The rearrangement links TRBV6-2 or TRBV6-3 to TRBJ1-3; D call uncertain. CDR1 is MNHEY and CDR2 is SVGEGT in the germline V gene. V was trimmed by 2 bases and J by 0 bases, leaving 5 bases between them. This CDR3 has 14 residues. The CDR3 spells CASSYRLSGNTIYF. CDR3 DNA sequence: TGTGCCAGCAGTTACAGACTCTCTGGAAACACCATATATTTT.

This clone was seen just once. The rearrangement joins TRBV28 to TRBJ1-2; D is unclear. Germline CDR1 MDHEN, CDR2 SYDVKM. The V and J ends lost 2 bases and 6 bases respectively, with 13 bases between them. This CDR3 is built from 14 residues. The CDR3 loop is CASSLVNRVHGYTF. The CDR3 DNA reads TGTGCCAGCAGTTTAGTTAATCGGGTCCATGGCTACACCTTC.

The CDR3 DNA follows: TGCGCCAGCAGCCGCCCCGGGACAGATATATACTATGGCTACACCTTC. It is translated as CASSRPGTDIYYGYTF. The rearrangement links TRBV4-1 to TRBJ1-2; 7 bases fit TRBD1. The CDR3 runs 16 residues. Trimming took 4 bases from V and 3 from J; bases not matched to a gene: 11. Looked up from germline, CDR1 is MGHRA and CDR2 is YSYEKL.

The chain carries TRBV23-1 and TRBJ1-6; D gene ambiguous. TRBV23-1 is designated an ORF whose function remains uncertain. Trimming removed 0 bases from V and 8 bases from J, with 29 bases in between. This CDR3 comprises 21 residues. The CDR3 DNA sequence: TGCGCCAGCAGTCAATCTTCCGGTTCATCGGGGAGATTACACGTCGATTCACCCCTCCACTTT. Translating it yields CASSQSSGSSGRLHVDSPLHF.

The J gene is TRBJ2-6, the V gene TRBV18, with TRBD2 identical over 7 bases. Germline loops: CDR1 KGHSH, CDR2 LQKENI. The V and J ends lost 1 base and 0 bases, in that order; junction bases with no gene match: 3. This CDR3 is 17 amino acids long. CDR3 loop: CASSPRGGSSGANVLTF. The CDR3 DNA follows: TGTGCCAGCTCACCACGCGGGGGATCCTCTGGGGCCAACGTCCTGACTTTC.

The chain has TRBV30 and TRBJ1-5, with a tentative D call TRBD1 (5 bases). Trimming stripped 5 bases from V and 4 bases from J, with 12 bases between. Germline V gene data show CDR1 as GTSNPN and CDR2 as SVGIG (reference sequence). The CDR3 sequence is 13 residues long. This CDR3 reads CAWSGGANQPQHF. The CDR3 DNA reads as TGTGCCTGGTCGGGAGGGGCGAATCAGCCCCAGCATTTT.

The chain recombines TRBV6-2 or TRBV6-3 with TRBJ2-1; 11 bases are a match to TRBD2. The CDR3 is 16 residues long. Germline loops: CDR1 MNHEY, CDR2 SVGEGT. V dropped 0 bases and J dropped 6; count of bases not matched to a gene: 4. The CDR3 spells CASSYSTSGSINEQFF. The CDR3 coding sequence is TGTGCCAGCAGTTACTCCACTAGCGGGAGTATCAATGAGCAGTTCTTC.

The chain joins TRBV11-2 to TRBJ2-1; 7 nucleotides align to TRBD2. There are 15 residues in the CDR3. From germline, CDR1 is SGHAT and CDR2 FQNNGV. J lost 6 bases, V lost 1 base, and 6 bases had no gene match. CDR3 DNA: TGTGCCAGCAGCTTAGGGACTAGGGTACCCAATGAGCAGTTCTTC. It encodes CASSLGTRVPNEQFF.

The chain recombines TRBV4-2 with TRBJ2-5, with D possibly matching TRBD2 (6 bases). Germline-derived CDR1 and CDR2 are LGHNA and YNFKEQ. The CDR3 sequence is 14 residues long. V lost 1 base, J lost 2 bases, and 8 bases lay in between. As DNA, the CDR3 is TGTGCCAGCAGCCAAGGTGGGGGGCAAGAGACCCAGTACTTC. It codes for CASSQGGGQETQYF.

The chain recombines TRBV12-3 or TRBV12-4 with TRBJ1-2; 8 nucleotides align to TRBD1. The CDR3 runs 12 residues. The V segment lost 3 bases and the J segment 8 bases; nucleotides outside the gene matches: 2. The CDR3 region has the DNA TGTGCCAGCAGTTTCGGACAGGGAGGCTACACCTTC. Protein sequence: CASSFGQGGYTF.

The gene calls are TRBV4-2 and TRBJ1-4, with 9 nucleotides matching TRBD1. Germline CDR1 and CDR2: LGHNA and YNFKEQ. The junction had 2 bases not matched to a gene; V was cut back by 2 bases and J by 4 bases. The CDR3 extends over 15 amino acids. Here the CDR3 DNA reads TGTGCCAGCAGCCAACCGGGACAGGGTAATGAAAAACTGTTTTTT. Translating it yields CASSQPGQGNEKLFF.

The CDR3 nucleotides are TGTGCCAGCAGCCTTACGATAATAGACAGGGAGGAAGCTTTCTTT. It codes for CASSLTIIDREEAFF. This sequence joins TRBV7-6 and TRBJ1-1; 7 bases map to TRBD1. The CDR3 extends over 15 amino acids. The trim removed 5 bases at V and 8 bases at J, leaving 14 bases unmatched. Germline V gives CDR1 SGHVS, CDR2 FNYEAQ. Full variable domain (remainder filled in from reference TRBV7-6 and TRBJ1-1): GAGVSQSPRYKVTKRGQDVALRCDPISGHVSLYWYRQALGQGPEFLTYFNYEAQQDKSGLPNDRFSAERPEGSISTLTIQRTEQRDSAMYRCASSLTIIDREEAFFGQGTRLTVV.

V usage is TRBV9 and J usage is TRBJ2-1, with 7 positions matching TRBD2. Per the germline V gene, CDR1 is SGDLS and CDR2 is YYNGEE. The ends lost 0 bases at V and 3 bases at J; junction bases unmatched: 18. CDR3 length: 20 residues. The CDR3 DNA is TGTGCCAGCAGCGTAGGACGTACGCCCAACCCTAGCGGCTTCTACAATGAGCAGTTCTTC. Translated, it gives CASSVGRTPNPSGFYNEQFF.

This clone was seen only once. This chain links TRBV19 with TRBJ1-5, with 10 positions matching TRBD1. Germline V gives CDR1 LNHDA, CDR2 SQIVND (reference sequence). V was clipped by 5 bases and J by 3 bases; unmatched bases: 4. CDR3 size: 15 residues. CDR3 region: CASSVGTGANQPQHF. DNA of the CDR3: TGTGCCAGTAGTGTCGGGACAGGGGCCAATCAGCCCCAGCATTTT.

The chain couples TRBV4-1 to TRBJ2-3, with D possibly TRBD2 on 5 matching bases. The germline gives CDR1 MGHRA, CDR2 YSYEKL. CDR3 length: 14 residues. V was pared by 1 base and J by 3 bases, with 8 bases between. The CDR3 reads CASSQGLLTDTQYF. In DNA form, the CDR3 reads TGCGCCAGCAGCCAAGGACTACTAACAGATACGCAGTATTTT.

The chain carries TRBV10-3 and TRBJ2-7, with D perhaps TRBD2 (6 bases). Germline V gene sequence: CDR1 ENHRY, CDR2 SYGVKD. CDR3 length: 13 amino acids. The V end was cut by 0 bases, the J end by 6 bases, with 9 bases between. This chain's CDR3 is CAISESRGFEQYF. In DNA form, the CDR3 reads TGTGCCATCAGTGAGTCACGGGGGTTCGAGCAGTACTTC.

This clone was seen a handful of times. V usage is TRBV19 and J usage is TRBJ1-1; weak D call: TRBD1 (5 bases). Germline CDR1 LNHDA, CDR2 SQIVND (reference sequence). The CDR3 is 14 residues long. V was trimmed by 3 bases and J by 3 bases, leaving 11 bases between them. The CDR3 sequence is CASSIRTTYTEAFF. The CDR3, as DNA: TGTGCCAGTAGTATCAGGACAACCTACACTGAAGCTTTCTTT.

V is TRBV30 and J is TRBJ2-2, with TRBD1 matching 9 bases. After removal of 6 bases from V and 1 base from J, the junction contained 6 bases not matched to a gene. The CDR3 is 15 residues long. CDR1 is GTSNPN, CDR2 SVGIG, per germline (reference sequence). The CDR3 DNA is TGTGCCTGCAGAAGACAGGGGGGGAACACCGGGGAGCTGTTTTTT. It translates to CACRRQGGNTGELFF.

The rearrangement links TRBV6-2 or TRBV6-3 to TRBJ2-1; tentative D call: TRBD1 (6 bases). The CDR3 spans 14 residues. CDR1 is MNHEY and CDR2 is SVGEGT in the germline V gene. V was cut by 6 bases and J by 9 bases, with 18 bases left in between. The CDR3 DNA sequence: TGTGCCAGCAGCCCGCTAGGGGGACCGACTGAGCAGTTCTTC. Translating it yields CASSPLGGPTEQFF.

The V call is TRBV4-2, the J call TRBJ2-1; 9 bases are a match to TRBD2. Germline CDR1 is LGHNA and CDR2 is YNFKEQ. V dropped 4 bases and J dropped 7; count of bases not matched to a gene: 11. CDR3 length: 16 amino acids. CDR3 protein: CASSRRGAGGANEQFF. The DNA of the CDR3 is TGTGCCAGCAGCCGCCGCGGGGCGGGGGGGGCGAATGAGCAGTTCTTC.